This T cell receptor beta chain was identified in a study of T cell changes during pregnancy in multiple sclerosis. There are 14 residues in the CDR3. The V segment lost 6 bases and the J segment 4 bases; nucleotides outside the gene matches: 5. The germline V gene has CDR1 SNHLY and CDR2 FYNNEI. Profiling relied on immunoSEQ multiplex PCR, and the TCRdb table lists in-frame clones only, not all of them. The sample carries about 130,000 clones, around 95% recorded once. This clone was counted a few times. The input for sequencing was peripheral blood, taken after pregnancy. The TCR was taken from a female donor with multiple sclerosis, enrolled in a pregnancy study. V is TRBV2 and J is TRBJ1-5; 8 bases map to TRBD1. This CDR3 reads CASSSDRENQPQHF. CDR3 coding DNA: TGTGCCAGCAGCTCGGACAGGGAGAATCAGCCCCAGCATTTT.